The clone carrying this T cell receptor (beta chain) has a count of ten or more. Its antigen is not known. V was clipped by 5 bases and J by 6 bases; unmatched bases: 5. CDR1 and CDR2 from the germline V gene are SGHAT and FQDESV (reference sequence). The CDR3 runs 13 residues. As for time point: newly diagnosed GD, antithyroid drugs for less than 3 months. PBMC-derived RNA was used for the TCR library. Building the TCR beta libraries relied on iRepertoire HTBI primers, and CDR3 regions underwent Arm-PCR. MiXCR, run by TCRdb on the multiplex PCR reads, gives a single entry per CDR3 protein. The sample consists of 420,000 or so distinct CDR3 sequences, about a sixth of them appearing once. The data originate from a study of regulatory T cells in long-lasting Graves disease. Whole-study results and caveats: When disease was persistent, TRBV28, TRBJ1-2 and TRBJ2-5 were the favored segments.

The data were also submitted as part of a second study, on T cells in Graves' hyperthyroidism and ophthalmopathy. This second study says: HTBI primers were used for first-round RT-PCR of the TCR CDR3.

The chain carries TRBV11-1 and TRBJ2-7; 9 bases are a match to TRBD1. Specimen: peripheral blood mononuclear cells (PBMCs), collected at new diagnosis, from a patient treated with antithyroid drugs. This receptor was taken from a woman between 18 and 29 years old with Graves disease. CDR3 sequence reads: CASSPGQGPEQYF. CDR3 coding DNA: TGTGCCAGCAGCCCGGGACAGGGCCCCGAGCAGTACTTC. The complete variable domain, with remaining parts taken from reference TRBV11-1 and TRBJ2-7, reads EAEVAQSPRYKITEKSQAVAFWCDPISGHATLYWYRQILGQGPELLVQFQDESVVDDSQLPKDRFSAERLKGVDSTLKIQPAELGDSAMYLCASSPGQGPEQYFGPGTRLTVT.